The T cell receptor (beta chain) under discussion was sequenced for a study of cytomegalovirus exposure and HLA in healthy donors. The PCR employed 60 Vbeta primers together with 13 Jbeta primers. Clones were sequenced by immunoSEQ multiplex PCR, and TCRdb holds only the in-frame ones, with some missing. This table holds some 150,000 clones, approximately 74% found once. The V end lost 1 base, the J end lost 3 bases, and 7 bases lay between the germline ends. The CDR3 has 14 amino acids. Germline CDR1 is SGHAT and CDR2 is FQDESV (reference sequence). Sequencing input: PBMCs. This sequence joins TRBV11-1 and TRBJ2-1; D gene ambiguous. The receptor comes from a woman aged 30 to 39 in good health and CMV-seronegative. As DNA, the CDR3 is TGTGCCAGCAGCTTAGGGGCGAACTACAATGAGCAGTTCTTC. Its translation is CASSLGANYNEQFF.